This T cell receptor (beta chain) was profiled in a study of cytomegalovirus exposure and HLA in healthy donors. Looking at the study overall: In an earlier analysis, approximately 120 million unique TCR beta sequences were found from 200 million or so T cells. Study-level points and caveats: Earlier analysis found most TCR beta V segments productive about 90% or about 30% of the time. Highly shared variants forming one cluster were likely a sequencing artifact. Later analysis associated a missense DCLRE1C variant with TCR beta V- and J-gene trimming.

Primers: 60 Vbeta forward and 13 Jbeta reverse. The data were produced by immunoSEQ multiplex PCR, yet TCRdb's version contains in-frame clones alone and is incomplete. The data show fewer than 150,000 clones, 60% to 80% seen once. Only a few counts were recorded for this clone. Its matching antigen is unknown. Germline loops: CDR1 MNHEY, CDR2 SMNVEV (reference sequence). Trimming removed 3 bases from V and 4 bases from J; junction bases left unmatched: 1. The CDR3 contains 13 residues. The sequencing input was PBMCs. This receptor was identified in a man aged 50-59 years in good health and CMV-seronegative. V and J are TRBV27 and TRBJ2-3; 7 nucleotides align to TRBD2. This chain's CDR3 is CASSFREADTQYF. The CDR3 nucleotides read TGTGCCAGCAGTTTCCGGGAGGCAGATACGCAGTATTTT.